What follows are 19 T cell receptor beta chains derived from one specimen sequenced in a study of blood T cells in healthy people across ages. Primers used in a second PCR of roughly 7 to 12 cycles were a sample-barcoded 5' primer and a J-beta primer mix. TCRdb re-called the 5' RACE reads through MiXCR, storing one row per CDR3 protein. The sample lists roughly 800,000 distinct CDR3 sequences, 58% occurring once. The specimen sequenced was blood. These receptors all stem from a man in his thirties or forties in good health.

This clonotype was counted a single time. V and J are TRBV30 and TRBJ1-1, with TRBD1 matching over 8 bases. Germline CDR1 GTSNPN, CDR2 SVGIG (reference sequence). Germline trimming cut 1 base from V and 10 bases from J; bases unmatched to any gene: 2. The CDR3 runs 11 residues. CDR3 in DNA: TGTGCCTGGAGTGCAGGGGGCTTAGCTTTCTTT. This encodes CAWSAGGLAFF.

This clonotype was picked up a small number of times. Here the CDR3 reads CASSQTLGVYGYTF. CDR3 in DNA: TGTGCCAGCAGCCAGACCCTTGGGGTTTATGGCTACACCTTC. The chain couples TRBV3-1 to TRBJ1-2; no firm D call. This CDR3 region has 14 residues. V was clipped by 3 bases and J by 5 bases, with 13 bases between them. Per germline, CDR1 LGHDT and CDR2 YNNKEL (reference sequence).

This clonotype was seen a few times. The rearrangement joins TRBV29-1 to TRBJ2-3; 9 nucleotides line up with TRBD2. Germline V lookup: CDR1 SQVTM, CDR2 ANQGSEA. The CDR3 has 15 amino acids. Trimming cost V 7 bases and J 2 bases; bases outside gene matches: 10. The CDR3 DNA reads TGCAGCGCCGGAGCGGGAGGCAGGATCACAGATACGCAGTATTTT. The encoded protein is CSAGAGGRITDTQYF.

A few counts support this clonotype. V usage is TRBV7-2 and J usage is TRBJ1-4; D might be TRBD1 (5 bases). V gave up 5 bases and J gave up 6 bases, with 13 bases separating them. CDR3 length equals 14 residues. Looked up from germline, CDR1 is SGHTA and CDR2 is FQGNSA. The CDR3 DNA is TGTGCCAGCAGCCTGGGGACCCACGATGAAAAACTGTTTTTT. This codes for CASSLGTHDEKLFF. The variable domain in full, with the rest retrieved from reference TRBV7-2 and TRBJ1-4, is GAGVSQSPSNKVTEKGKDVELRCDPISGHTALYWYRQSLGQGLEFLIYFQGNSAPDKSGLPSDRFSAERTGGSVSTLTIQRTQQEDSAVYLCASSLGTHDEKLFFGSGTQLSVL.

This clonotype was observed a few times. The chain couples TRBV4-2 to TRBJ2-5, with TRBD2 matching 13 bases. The CDR3 spans 19 residues. Germline V CDR1 and CDR2: LGHNA, YNFKEQ. Trimming removed 0 bases from V and 5 bases from J; junction bases left unmatched: 12. CDR3 region: CASSQESSTSGGFLETQYF. The CDR3, as DNA: TGTGCCAGCAGCCAAGAATCCTCGACTAGCGGGGGGTTCTTGGAGACCCAGTACTTC.

This chain's CDR3 is CSATSRPYEQYF. The CDR3 DNA is TGCAGTGCTACCAGTCGTCCCTACGAGCAGTACTTC. The chain carries TRBV20-1 and TRBJ2-4; D call uncertain. The tail of the sequence fits TRBJ2-7 better, so the J call may be wrong. The germline CDR1 and CDR2 sequences are DFQATT and SNEGSKA (reference sequence). This CDR3 is built from 12 residues.

This clonotype has only a few counts. This chain connects TRBV12-3 or TRBV12-4 to TRBJ2-4; TRBD1 might be the D (6 bases). V was clipped by 4 bases and J by 13 bases, with 20 bases between them. The CDR3 totals 14 residues. The CDR3 nucleotides are TGTGCCAGCAGTTCCGGGGACACGAGCATCACCCAGTACTTC. This sequence encodes CASSSGDTSITQYF.

The chain couples TRBV28 to TRBJ1-5; unclear D gene. The CDR3 has 16 residues. The germline V gene has CDR1 MDHEN and CDR2 SYDVKM. V lost 3 bases to trimming and J lost 1 base, with 13 bases between them. CDR3 DNA sequence: TGTGCCAGCAGTTTGCGGAGCATGAGGAGCAATCAGCCCCAGCATTTT. Residues: CASSLRSMRSNQPQHF.

Ten or more counts support this clonotype. The chain employs TRBV5-1 and TRBJ2-7; D perhaps matches TRBD2 (6 bases). CDR1 is SGHRS and CDR2 is YFSETQ in the germline V gene. This CDR3 has 14 residues. Between the trimmed V and J ends, which lost 9 bases and 0 bases, there was a span of 16 bases. The CDR3 sequence is CATRRGMSSYEQYF. CDR3 coding DNA: TGCGCCACTCGGCGGGGTATGAGCTCCTACGAGCAGTACTTC.

The V and J genes are TRBV5-1 and TRBJ2-7; D is possibly TRBD2 (7 bases). This CDR3 region has 17 residues. Looked up from germline, CDR1 is SGHRS and CDR2 is YFSETQ. The V end was cut by 0 bases, the J end by 1 base, with 17 bases between. The CDR3 loop reads CASSLEPGGALSYEQYF. The CDR3 nucleotides are TGCGCCAGCAGCTTGGAGCCGGGGGGCGCTTTATCCTACGAGCAGTACTTC.

The V gene is TRBV25-1, the J gene TRBJ1-1; a possible D gene is TRBD1 (5 bases). This CDR3 spans 13 amino acids. Germline CDR1 MGHDK, CDR2 SYGVNS. Trimming removed 0 bases from V and 8 bases from J, with 10 bases in between. The CDR3 nucleotides read TGTGCCAGCAGTGAATATAGCAGGGAGGAAGCTTTCTTT. As protein: CASSEYSREEAFF.

V usage is TRBV11-2 and J usage is TRBJ2-7; D may be TRBD1 or TRBD2 (5 bases each). Deletions cut 4 bases from V and 3 bases from J, with 13 bases between. The V gene's germline CDR1 is SGHAT and CDR2 FQNNGV. CDR3 size: 14 residues. CDR3 coding DNA: TGTGCCAGCAGCTCCACGGCGAGGGGCTACGAGCAGTACTTC. Its translation is CASSSTARGYEQYF.

This chain connects TRBV11-1 to TRBJ2-5, with TRBD1 matching 10 bases. J gave up 5 bases and V 5 bases, and 5 bases lay outside the gene matches. The germline V gene has CDR1 SGHAT and CDR2 FQDESV (reference sequence). This CDR3 contains 14 residues. The CDR3 nucleotides are TGTGCCAGCAGCAGACGACAGGGGGCTGAGACCCAGTACTTC. This codes for CASSRRQGAETQYF.

The CDR3 here is CAAEKEPLNEKLFF. For the CDR3, the DNA is TGTGCCGCGGAGAAGGAACCACTAAATGAAAAACTGTTTTTT. The chain employs TRBV30 and TRBJ1-4; D unresolved. This CDR3 has 14 amino acids. Between the trimmed V and J ends, which lost 8 bases and 5 bases, there was a span of 18 bases. From germline, CDR1 is GTSNPN and CDR2 SVGIG (reference sequence).

The chain joins TRBV6-2 or TRBV6-3 to TRBJ1-5; the D is unclear. The ends were cut back, 2 bases at V and 2 bases at J, with 4 bases in the middle. CDR1 is MNHEY and CDR2 is SVGEGT in the germline V gene. The CDR3 is 13 amino acids. The chain's CDR3 is CASSYPGNQPQHF. The DNA for the CDR3 is TGTGCCAGCAGTTACCCAGGCAATCAGCCCCAGCATTTT.

The J gene is TRBJ2-7, the V gene TRBV7-2; D perhaps matches TRBD1 (5 bases). There are 15 residues in the CDR3. Trimming pared 3 bases from V and 0 bases from J, leaving 12 bases between. Germline CDR1 SGHTA, CDR2 FQGNSA. Here the CDR3 DNA reads TGTGCCAGCAGCTTCCAGGGATCTGCCTCCTACGAGCAGTACTTC. It is translated as CASSFQGSASYEQYF. The full variable domain, rest sourced from reference TRBV7-2 and TRBJ2-7, is GAGVSQSPSNKVTEKGKDVELRCDPISGHTALYWYRQSLGQGLEFLIYFQGNSAPDKSGLPSDRFSAERTGGSVSTLTIQRTQQEDSAVYLCASSFQGSASYEQYFGPGTRLTVT.

The gene calls are TRBV7-9 and TRBJ2-1; TRBD1 matches at 8 bases. Per the germline V gene, CDR1 is SEHNR and CDR2 is FQNEAQ (reference sequence). CDR3 size: 14 residues. V was clipped by 2 bases and J by 5 bases; unmatched bases: 2. This CDR3 is CASSLYRGDNEQFF. CDR3 nucleotides: TGTGCCAGCAGCTTATACAGGGGGGACAATGAGCAGTTCTTC.

The chain links TRBV27 to TRBJ2-1, with no clear D. The CDR3 extends over 18 amino acids. The germline CDR1 and CDR2 sequences are MNHEY and SMNVEV (reference sequence). Trimming cost V 4 bases and J 4 bases, with 23 bases left between them. The CDR3 sequence: CASSYIPPKRLAYNEQFF. CDR3 coding DNA: TGTGCCAGCAGTTACATCCCACCCAAACGGTTGGCTTACAATGAGCAGTTCTTC.

The V and J genes are TRBV11-2 and TRBJ2-5, with D tentatively TRBD1 (5 bases). Trimming removed 1 base at V and 5 bases at J, with 14 bases between. This CDR3 is 15 amino acids long. CDR1 and CDR2 (germline): SGHAT, FQNNGV. Written as DNA, the CDR3 is TGTGCCAGCAGCTTAGTGGGGCTTCCGGCGGAGACCCAGTACTTC. This codes for CASSLVGLPAETQYF.